Presented here are 5 T cell receptor beta chains from one specimen sequenced in a study of T cells in Graves' hyperthyroidism and ophthalmopathy. TCR beta CDR3 region amplification was performed from RNA transcripts. Using the HTBI primer set, a first-round RT-PCR was run on the TCR CDR3. TCRdb redid the calling of the multiplex PCR reads with MiXCR, one entry per CDR3 protein. The data contain hundreds of thousands of distinct CDR3 sequences, approximately 15% of them seen just once; the ten biggest clones take up under 30%. The specimen sequenced was blood. Every receptor here comes from a woman younger than 45 with Graves' hyperthyroidism.

The chain recombines TRBV19 with TRBJ2-5; possible D gene TRBD1, 6 bases. Between the trimmed V and J ends, which lost 5 bases and 3 bases, there was a span of 13 bases. Germline V gene data show CDR1 as LNHDA and CDR2 as SQIVND (reference sequence). The CDR3 has 14 residues. The CDR3 nucleotides read TGTGCCAGTAGTGGATTCGCAGGGGAAGAGACCCAGTACTTC. Its translation is CASSGFAGEETQYF. The full variable domain, with the rest looked up from reference TRBV19 and TRBJ2-5, is DGGITQSPKYLFRKEGQNVTLSCEQNLNHDAMYWYRQDPGQGLRLIYYSQIVNDFQKGDIAEGYSVSREKKESFPLTVTSAQKNPTAFYLCASSGFAGEETQYFGPGTRLLVL.

The chain recombines TRBV7-2 with TRBJ1-2; maybe TRBD1 (5 bases). Trimming cost V 1 base and J 6 bases, with 15 bases left between them. CDR1 and CDR2 (germline): SGHTA, FQGNSA. The CDR3 consists of 15 residues. The CDR3 reads CASSLVSRGYDGYTF. CDR3 nucleotides: TGTGCCAGCAGCTTAGTCTCTCGGGGGTATGATGGCTACACCTTC.

In this sample, this clonotype turned up a few times. A much larger clone lies a single base off, so this may be a read error. This chain connects TRBV28 to TRBJ1-1; perhaps TRBD1 as D (5 bases). The CDR3 has 14 residues. Germline assignment: CDR1 MDHEN and CDR2 SYDVKM. In nucleotides, the CDR3 is TGTGCCAGCAGTTTAGGCGGGGTGGACACTGGAGCTTTCTTT. Its protein is CASSLGGVDTGAFF.

This rearrangement joins TRBV5-1 to TRBJ1-2, with a weak D call TRBD1 (5 bases). V gave up 1 base and J gave up 2 bases, with 12 bases separating them. The CDR3 spans 15 residues. Germline loops: CDR1 SGHRS, CDR2 YFSETQ. CDR3 sequence: CASSLTDRQNYGYTF. The DNA of the CDR3 is TGCGCCAGCAGCTTGACCGACAGACAAAACTATGGCTACACCTTC.

V and J are TRBV20-1 and TRBJ1-1; 8 bases align to TRBD1. Trimming removed 2 bases from V and 4 bases from J; junction bases left unmatched: 9. The CDR3 is 15 amino acids. Germline V gene lookup returns CDR1 DFQATT and CDR2 SNEGSKA (reference sequence). The CDR3 is CSARSFRQGSTEAFF. Here the CDR3 DNA reads TGCAGTGCTAGATCCTTCAGACAGGGGAGCACTGAAGCTTTCTTT.